Listed below are T cell receptor beta chains from one sample, sequenced in a study of regulatory T cells in long-lasting Graves disease. From the multiplex PCR reads, TCRdb called clonotypes with MiXCR, one entry per CDR3 protein. Of 430,000 or so distinct CDR3 sequences listed, around 20% are singletons. The sequenced sample was peripheral blood mononuclear cells (PBMCs), obtained when the disease was refractory, from a patient treated with antithyroid drugs. The origin of the receptors is a female donor with Graves disease. Each CDR3 is given with its conserved first and last residue. Each record gives: J gene, clone size, CDR3 length, D gene, V gene, CDR3 DNA, CDR3 protein. The D gene is left open where the match is weak. Size values are once, few and many counts, or a class for expanded clones, and some rows have none.

TRBJ1-1 | few | 13 | - | TRBV9 | TGTGCCAGCAGCGCCCACCCAGGGGCTGAAGCTTTCTTT | CASSAHPGAEAFF
TRBJ2-7 | - | 16 | TRBD2 | TRBV20-1 | TGCAGTGCTAGAGATCAGACTAGCGGGAGAACCTACGAGCAGTACTTC | CSARDQTSGRTYEQYF
TRBJ2-7 | many | 14 | - | TRBV2 | TGTGCCAGCAGTCAAGAACGGCGCCACTCCGAGCAGTACTTC | CASSQERRHSEQYF
TRBJ2-1 | - | 15 | TRBD1 | TRBV3-1 | TGTGCCAGCAGAGATAGGACAGGGGGTAAGAATGAGCAGTTCTTC | CASRDRTGGKNEQFF
TRBJ2-6 | - | 13 | - | TRBV20-1 | TGCAGTGCTACCGAGGTCGGGGCCAACGTCCTGACTTTC | CSATEVGANVLTF
TRBJ1-2 | many | 15 | - | TRBV2 | TGTGCCAGCAGTGAATACGGGGGGGGAAACTATGGCTACACCTTC | CASSEYGGGNYGYTF
TRBJ2-7 | many | 14 | TRBD1 | TRBV28 | TGTGCCAGCAGTTTACTTCGCAGGGGGCACGAGCAGTACTTC | CASSLLRRGHEQYF
TRBJ1-5 | many | 13 | - | TRBV20-1 | TGCAGTGCTAGGGGCCGCGAGAGTCAGCCCCAGCATTTT | CSARGRESQPQHF
TRBJ2-7 | many | 13 | - | TRBV11-1 | TGTGCCAGCAGCTTAGAGTCGGCGGCCGAGCAGTACTTC | CASSLESAAEQYF
TRBJ1-5 | few | 16 | - | TRBV4-1 | TGCGCCAGCAGCCAAGATCCGCAATATAGCAATCAGCCCCAGCATTTT | CASSQDPQYSNQPQHF
TRBJ2-4 | - | 16 | TRBD2 | TRBV10-2 | TGCGCCAGCAGTCCAACTAGCGGAGCCGCCAAAAACATTCAGTACTTC | CASSPTSGAAKNIQYF
TRBJ1-1 | many | 14 | - | TRBV28 | TGTGCCAGCAGTTTAGGTTCAGTGAACACTGAAGCTTTCTTT | CASSLGSVNTEAFF
TRBJ2-7 | - | 18 | TRBD2 | TRBV20-1 | TGCAGTGCTAGAGATTTTAGGGGTACTAGCGGAGCCTACTACGAGCAGTACTTC | CSARDFRGTSGAYYEQYF
TRBJ2-2 | few | 13 | - | TRBV6-1 | TGTGCCAGCGTTGCTGGGAACACCGGGGAGCTGTTTTTT | CASVAGNTGELFF
TRBJ1-1 | many | 15 | - | TRBV20-1 | TGCAGTGCTAGAGTGCCGGGACGGATGAACACTGAAGCTTTCTTT | CSARVPGRMNTEAFF
TRBJ2-3 | few | 15 | - | TRBV2 | TGTGCCAGCAGTGAAGTAGCGGTTAGCACAGATACGCAGTATTTT | CASSEVAVSTDTQYF
TRBJ1-5 | many | 13 | - | TRBV20-1 | TGCAGTGCTAGAGATTTCCTCGATCAGCCCCAGCATTTT | CSARDFLDQPQHF
TRBJ2-1 | - | 12 | TRBD2 | TRBV10-3 | TGTGCCATCGGGACTAGCGGGATCGAGCAGTTCTTC | CAIGTSGIEQFF
TRBJ2-5 | many | 14 | - | TRBV11-2 | TGTGCCAGCAGCTTAGCAGGTCCTAAAGAGACCCAGTACTTC | CASSLAGPKETQYF
TRBJ1-6 | few | 15 | - | TRBV7-3 | TGTGCCAGCAGCTTTACCGGACAAAGTAATTCACCCCTCCACTTT | CASSFTGQSNSPLHF
TRBJ2-3 | - | 15 | TRBD2 | TRBV20-1 | TGCAGTGCTAGAGCCGGTAGCGGGAGTACAGATACGCAGTATTTT | CSARAGSGSTDTQYF
TRBJ1-1 | many | 15 | TRBD1 | TRBV20-1 | TGCAGTGCCCGGGGACAGGGATGGATGAACACTGAAGCTTTCTTT | CSARGQGWMNTEAFF
TRBJ2-3 | - | 14 | TRBD1 | TRBV29-1 | TGCAGCGCCCCGACAGGGGCTAGCACAGATACGCAGTATTTT | CSAPTGASTDTQYF
TRBJ2-3 | - | 15 | - | TRBV5-1 | TGCGCCAGCAGCTACGGGGACCAGGGTCAAGATACGCAGTATTTT | CASSYGDQGQDTQYF
TRBJ2-1 | once | 14 | TRBD2 | TRBV19 | TGTGCCAGTAGTACGGGACTAGGTAAGAATGAGCAGTTCTTC | CASSTGLGKNEQFF
TRBJ2-2 | many | 14 | - | TRBV12-3/TRBV12-4 | TGTGCCAGCAGTTTGTACGGGTCAACCGGGGAGCTGTTTTTT | CASSLYGSTGELFF
TRBJ2-7 | many | 16 | - | TRBV28 | TGTGCCAGCAGTTTATCCCCGGCCTTCGGAAGCTACGAGCAGTACTTC | CASSLSPAFGSYEQYF
TRBJ2-3 | once | 15 | - | TRBV18 | TGTGCCAGCTCACCCGGAACAGGGAGAACAGATACGCAGTATTTT | CASSPGTGRTDTQYF
TRBJ2-2 | - | 17 | TRBD2 | TRBV7-6 | TGTGCCAGCAGCTTAGTCTTAGGACTAGCGGGAACCGGGGAGCTGTTTTTT | CASSLVLGLAGTGELFF
TRBJ2-3 | - | 14 | - | TRBV20-1 | TGCAGTGCTAGAGTGGAGGGCGGGACCGATACGCAGTATTTT | CSARVEGGTDTQYF
TRBJ2-5 | many | 13 | - | TRBV7-3 | TGTGCCAGCAGCTTAGACGGGGGTCAGACCCAGTACTTC | CASSLDGGQTQYF
TRBJ1-2 | - | 15 | - | TRBV6-5 | TGTGCCAGCAGTTCCGGCGGTATGGGATCGAGTGGCTACACCTTC | CASSSGGMGSSGYTF
TRBJ2-7 | once | 14 | TRBD2 | TRBV11-3 | TGTGCCAGCAGCTTAAGGTGGGGGGAGGGCCAGCAGTACTTC | CASSLRWGEGQQYF
TRBJ2-3 | - | 15 | - | TRBV20-1 | TGCAGTGCTAGTCCAGCGGGCGGAGCCGTAGATACGCAGTATTTT | CSASPAGGAVDTQYF
TRBJ1-5 | many | 12 | - | TRBV30 | TGTGCCTGGAGCGATGTCTCTCAGCCCCAGCATTTT | CAWSDVSQPQHF